This TCR beta chain was retrieved from a study of tumor and adjacent non-tumor tissue in lung cancer (dated by TCRdb to the late 2010s). General notes on the study: The cohort included 12 adenocarcinoma, 2 squamous cell carcinoma and 1 small cell lung cancer patients. The roughly 15 enrolled patients, of whom some ten were men and 5 were women, were aged about 30 to 85 years and were diagnosed with TNM stage I to III disease. Sequencing generated a total of some 130 million productive TCRbeta reads, averaging around 4.3 million reads per sample. The study compared bulk TCRbeta repertoires between lung tumor tissue and matched distant non-tumor lung tissue from 15 or so lung cancer patients. For each patient, one tumor sample and one normal lung sample were taken, giving under 35 paired specimens that underwent TCRbeta CDR3 sequencing.

Bulk unsorted tissue served as the source for RNA extraction, and RNA quality was assessed using a NanoDrop ND-1000 and an Agilent 2100. The normal lung samples consisted of distant non-tumor tissue collected more than 3 cm from the tumor edge. Newly diagnosed lung cancer patients without prior chemotherapy who had been admitted for thoracic surgery in China between August and November 2014 were enrolled as donors. Patients with previous radiotherapy or chemotherapy, or with another concurrent cancer, were excluded from the study. Pieces of surgical tissue measuring about 1-2 cm3 were kept in RNAlater solution and stored at -80 degrees C until use. Concerning this clonotype itself: This receptor's antigen is unknown. A junction end diverges from the germline sequence, so it may reflect a read error.

There are 14 amino acids in the CDR3, from cysteine to phenylalanine inclusive. Just the 42-base CDR3 DNA is kept, in frame starting at base 1. CDR1 and CDR2, per the germline V gene (reference sequence), are DFQATT and SNEGSKA. The study at large found these results: Neither the sequencing platform nor unique molecular identifiers are named or mentioned anywhere in the methods. Younger patients had significantly higher TCR diversity, and higher tumor TCR diversity was associated with shorter overall and disease-free survival. Peripheral blood was not sequenced, so blood TCRbeta repertoires in these lung cancer patients were not examined. Tumor tissue showed significantly greater TCR diversity (inverse Simpson) than normal lung tissue (roughly 430 vs 170, P = 0.0075, Mann-Whitney U test). The cohort had only 15 patients, and the authors noted that larger samples and more detailed clinical data are needed. A significantly larger cumulative share of the repertoire was made up by the top 100 clones in normal lung than in tumor tissue.

The library was obtained by multiplex PCR. The reads were generated on an Illumina HiSeq 2500. TCRbeta libraries were constructed through three rounds of nested PCR with primers (Table S4) according to protocols modified from ARM-PCR. Before sequencing, PCR products of 200-500 bp were cut from the gel and purified using the QIAquick gel extraction kit. The authors' analysis ran thus. Reads were cleaned with Trimmomatic, merged with FLASH into complete CDR3 sequences, and assigned to V(D)J germline segments with MiTCR. VDJtools was used to compute clonal diversity as the inverse Simpson's index. Productive reads were defined as in-frame sequences without a premature stop codon. TCRdb handled the public reads itself, with Q25 trimming in fastp and clone calling in MiXCR, and kept productive beta chains. Each CDR3 protein gets just one entry, which takes the most common genes and DNA from the rows behind it. TCRdb, not the original authors, processed these V and J calls. The sample contains 80,000 or so distinct CDR3 sequences, roughly 80% of them found a single time. The ten top clones hold 50% to 65% of the sample.

The sequencing sample was made of distant non-tumor lung tissue. The source of this sequence is a man in his sixties with non-small cell lung cancer. This sequence uses TRBV20-1 and TRBJ1-3; no D gene call is confident. This receptor carries the CDR3 CRASGPVAGKTIYF. The DNA reads TGCAGAGCTAGCGGCCCCGTGGCTGGAAAAACCATATATTTT.